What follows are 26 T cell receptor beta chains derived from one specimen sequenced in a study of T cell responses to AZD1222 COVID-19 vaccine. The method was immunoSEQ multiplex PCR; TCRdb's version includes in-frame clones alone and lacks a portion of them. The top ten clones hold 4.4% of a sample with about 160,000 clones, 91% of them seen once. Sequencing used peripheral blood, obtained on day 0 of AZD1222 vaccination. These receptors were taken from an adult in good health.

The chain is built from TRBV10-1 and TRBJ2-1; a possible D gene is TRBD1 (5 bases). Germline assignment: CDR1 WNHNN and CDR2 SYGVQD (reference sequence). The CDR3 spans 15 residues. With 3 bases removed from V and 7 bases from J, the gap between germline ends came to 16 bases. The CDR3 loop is CASSDSAGPRNEQFF. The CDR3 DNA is TGCGCCAGCAGTGACTCGGCAGGGCCAAGAAATGAGCAGTTCTTC.

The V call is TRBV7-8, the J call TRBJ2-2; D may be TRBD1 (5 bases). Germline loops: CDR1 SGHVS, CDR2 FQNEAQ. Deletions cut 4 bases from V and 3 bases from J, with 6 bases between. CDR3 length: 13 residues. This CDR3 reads CASSSGYTGELFF. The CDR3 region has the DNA TGTGCCAGCAGCTCAGGGTACACCGGGGAGCTGTTTTTT.

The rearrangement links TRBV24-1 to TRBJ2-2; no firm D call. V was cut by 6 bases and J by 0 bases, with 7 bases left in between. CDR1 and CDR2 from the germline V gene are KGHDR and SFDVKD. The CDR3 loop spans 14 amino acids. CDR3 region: CATSNPPNTGELFF. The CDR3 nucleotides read TGTGCCACCAGTAATCCTCCGAACACCGGGGAGCTGTTTTTT.

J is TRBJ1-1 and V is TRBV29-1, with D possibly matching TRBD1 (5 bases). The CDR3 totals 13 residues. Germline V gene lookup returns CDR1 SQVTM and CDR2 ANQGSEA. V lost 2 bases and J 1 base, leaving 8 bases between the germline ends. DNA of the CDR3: TGCAGCGTTGAAATACAGGAGAACACTGAAGCTTTCTTT. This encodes CSVEIQENTEAFF.

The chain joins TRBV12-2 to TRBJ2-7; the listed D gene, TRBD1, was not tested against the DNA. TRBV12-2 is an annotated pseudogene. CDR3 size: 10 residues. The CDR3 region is CASRHYEQYF. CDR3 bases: TGTGCAAGTCGCCACTACGAGCAGTACTTC.

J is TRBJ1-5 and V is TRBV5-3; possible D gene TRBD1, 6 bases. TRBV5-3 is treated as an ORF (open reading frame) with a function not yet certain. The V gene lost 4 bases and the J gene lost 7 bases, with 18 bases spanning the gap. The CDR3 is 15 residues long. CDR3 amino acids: CARSRGTTGGQPQHF. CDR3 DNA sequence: TGTGCCAGAAGCCGGGGGACAACAGGAGGCCAGCCCCAGCATTTT.

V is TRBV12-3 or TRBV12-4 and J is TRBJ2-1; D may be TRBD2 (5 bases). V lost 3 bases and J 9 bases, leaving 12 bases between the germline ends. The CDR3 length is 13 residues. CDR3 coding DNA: TGTGCCAGCAGTTTGCCCTTGGGAGCTGAGCAGTTCTTC. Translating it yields CASSLPLGAEQFF.

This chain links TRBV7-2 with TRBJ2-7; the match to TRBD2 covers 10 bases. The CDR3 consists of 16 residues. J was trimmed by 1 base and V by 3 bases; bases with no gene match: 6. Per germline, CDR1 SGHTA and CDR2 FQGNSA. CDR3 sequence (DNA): TGTGCCAGCAGCTTTTTGAAGCGGGAGGGGTCCTACGAGCAGTACTTC. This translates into CASSFLKREGSYEQYF.

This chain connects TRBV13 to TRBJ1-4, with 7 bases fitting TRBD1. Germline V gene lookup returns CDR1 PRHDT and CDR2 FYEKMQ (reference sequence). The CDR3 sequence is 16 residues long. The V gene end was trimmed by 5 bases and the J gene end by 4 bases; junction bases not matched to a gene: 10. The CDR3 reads CASSLKTGLNNEKLFF. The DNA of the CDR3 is TGTGCCAGCAGCCTAAAGACAGGGTTGAATAATGAAAAACTGTTTTTT. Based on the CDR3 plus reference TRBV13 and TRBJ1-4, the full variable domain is AAGVIQSPRHLIKEKRETATLKCYPIPRHDTVYWYQQGPGQDPQFLISFYEKMQSDKGSIPDRFSAQQFSDYHSELNMSSLELGDSALYFCASSLKTGLNNEKLFFGSGTQLSVL.

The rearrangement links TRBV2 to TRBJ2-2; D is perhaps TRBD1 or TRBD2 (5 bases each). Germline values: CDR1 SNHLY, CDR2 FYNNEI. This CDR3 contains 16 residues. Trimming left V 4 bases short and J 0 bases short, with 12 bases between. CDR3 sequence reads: CASSGGTSANTGELFF. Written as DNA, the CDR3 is TGTGCCAGCAGTGGGGGGACCAGTGCGAACACCGGGGAGCTGTTTTTT. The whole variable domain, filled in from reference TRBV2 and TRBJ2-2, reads EPEVTQTPSHQVTQMGQEVILRCVPISNHLYFYWYRQILGQKVEFLVSFYNNEISEKSEIFDDQFSVERPDGSNFTLKIRSTKLEDSAMYFCASSGGTSANTGELFFGEGSRLTVL.

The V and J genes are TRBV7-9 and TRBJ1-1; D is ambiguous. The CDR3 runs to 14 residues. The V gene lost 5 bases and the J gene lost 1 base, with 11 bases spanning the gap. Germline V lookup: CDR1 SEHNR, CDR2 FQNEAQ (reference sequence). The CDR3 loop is CASSTKRENTEAFF. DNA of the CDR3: TGTGCCAGCAGCACCAAGAGGGAGAACACTGAAGCTTTCTTT.

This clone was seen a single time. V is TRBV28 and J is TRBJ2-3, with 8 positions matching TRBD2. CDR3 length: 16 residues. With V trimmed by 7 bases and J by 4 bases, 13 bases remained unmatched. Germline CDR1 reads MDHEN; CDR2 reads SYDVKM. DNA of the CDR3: TGTGCCAGCACCTCAGCAGGGGTAGCGGGATCAGATACGCAGTATTTT. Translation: CASTSAGVAGSDTQYF.

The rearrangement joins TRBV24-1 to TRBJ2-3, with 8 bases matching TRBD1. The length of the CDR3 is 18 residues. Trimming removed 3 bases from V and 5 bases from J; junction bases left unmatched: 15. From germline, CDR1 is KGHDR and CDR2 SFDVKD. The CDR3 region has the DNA TGTGCCACCAGTGATCCGATCGGGGGATCAGGGGGCTTAGATACGCAGTATTTT. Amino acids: CATSDPIGGSGGLDTQYF.

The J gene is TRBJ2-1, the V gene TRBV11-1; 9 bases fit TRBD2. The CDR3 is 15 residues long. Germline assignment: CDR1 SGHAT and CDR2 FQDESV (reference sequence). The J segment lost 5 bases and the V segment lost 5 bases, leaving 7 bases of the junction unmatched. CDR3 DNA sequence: TGTGCCAGCAGCCCTCTAGCGGGGCCTAACAATGAGCAGTTCTTC. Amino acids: CASSPLAGPNNEQFF.

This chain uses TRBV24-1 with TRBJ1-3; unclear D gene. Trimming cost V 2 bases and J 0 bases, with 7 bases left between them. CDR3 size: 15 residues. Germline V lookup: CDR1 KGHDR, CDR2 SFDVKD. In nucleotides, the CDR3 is TGTGCCACCAGTGATTCCCAGAGCTCTGGAAACACCATATATTTT. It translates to CATSDSQSSGNTIYF.

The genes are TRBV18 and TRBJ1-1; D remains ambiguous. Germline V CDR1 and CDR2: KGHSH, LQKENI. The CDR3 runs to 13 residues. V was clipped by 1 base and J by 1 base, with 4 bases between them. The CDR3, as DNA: TGTGCCAGCTCACCACAGGCGAACACTGAAGCTTTCTTT. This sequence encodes CASSPQANTEAFF.

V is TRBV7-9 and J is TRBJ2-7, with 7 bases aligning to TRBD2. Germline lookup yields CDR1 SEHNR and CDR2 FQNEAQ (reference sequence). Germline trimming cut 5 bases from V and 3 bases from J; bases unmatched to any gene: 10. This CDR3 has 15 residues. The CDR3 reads CASSRPGLTVYEQYF. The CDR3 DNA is TGTGCCAGCAGCCGCCCGGGACTAACGGTCTACGAGCAGTACTTC.

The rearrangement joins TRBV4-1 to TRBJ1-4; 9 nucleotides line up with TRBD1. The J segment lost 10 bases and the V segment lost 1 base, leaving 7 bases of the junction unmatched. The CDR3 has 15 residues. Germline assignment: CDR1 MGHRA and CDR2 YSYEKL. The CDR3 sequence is CASSQGLRQGGKLFF. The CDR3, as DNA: TGCGCCAGCAGCCAAGGTTTACGACAGGGGGGAAAACTGTTTTTT.

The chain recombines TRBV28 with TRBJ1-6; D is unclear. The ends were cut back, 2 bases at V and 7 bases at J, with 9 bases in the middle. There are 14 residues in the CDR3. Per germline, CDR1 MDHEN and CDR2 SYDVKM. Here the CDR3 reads CASSLSPRNSPLHF. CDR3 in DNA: TGTGCCAGCAGTTTAAGCCCCAGGAATTCACCCCTCCACTTT.

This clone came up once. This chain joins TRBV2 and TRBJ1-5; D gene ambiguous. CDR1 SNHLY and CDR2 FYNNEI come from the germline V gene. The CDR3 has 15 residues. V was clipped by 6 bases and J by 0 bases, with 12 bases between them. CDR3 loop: CASSPGPHSNQPQHF. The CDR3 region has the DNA TGTGCCAGCAGCCCGGGCCCGCATAGCAATCAGCCCCAGCATTTT.

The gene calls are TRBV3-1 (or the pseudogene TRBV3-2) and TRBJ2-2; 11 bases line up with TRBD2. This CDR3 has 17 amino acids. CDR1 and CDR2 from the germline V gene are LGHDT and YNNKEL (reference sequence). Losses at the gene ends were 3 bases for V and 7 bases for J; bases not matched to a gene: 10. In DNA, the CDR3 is TGTGCCAGCAGCCAGGGACTAGCGGCGAGAACTGGCGGGGAGCTGTTTTTT. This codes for CASSQGLAARTGGELFF.

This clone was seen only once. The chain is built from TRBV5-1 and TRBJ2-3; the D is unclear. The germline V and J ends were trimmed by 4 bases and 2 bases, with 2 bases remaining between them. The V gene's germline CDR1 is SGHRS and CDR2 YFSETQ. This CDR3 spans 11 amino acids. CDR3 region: CASSNTDTQYF. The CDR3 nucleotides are TGCGCCAGCAGCAACACAGATACGCAGTATTTT.

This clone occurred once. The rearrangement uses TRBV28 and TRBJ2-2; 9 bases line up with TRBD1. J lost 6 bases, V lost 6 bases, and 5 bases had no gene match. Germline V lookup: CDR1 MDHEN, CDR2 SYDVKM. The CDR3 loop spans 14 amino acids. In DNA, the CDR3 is TGTGCCAGCAGGGAAGGACAGGGGTCCGGGGAGCTGTTTTTT. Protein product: CASREGQGSGELFF.

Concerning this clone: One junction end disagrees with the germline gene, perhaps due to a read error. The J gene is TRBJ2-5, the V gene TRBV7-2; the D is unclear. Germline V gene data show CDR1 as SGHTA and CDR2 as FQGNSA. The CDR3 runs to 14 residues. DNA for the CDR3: TGTGCCAGCAGCCCTCCCAGTAACCACGAGACCCAGTACTTC. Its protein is CASSPPSNHETQYF.

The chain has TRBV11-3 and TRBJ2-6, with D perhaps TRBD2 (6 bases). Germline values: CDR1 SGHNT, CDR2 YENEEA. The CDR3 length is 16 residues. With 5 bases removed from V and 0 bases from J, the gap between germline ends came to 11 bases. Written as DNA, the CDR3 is TGTGCCAGCAGCCTAGTGGGGGGCTCTGGGGCCAACGTCCTGACTTTC. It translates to CASSLVGGSGANVLTF.

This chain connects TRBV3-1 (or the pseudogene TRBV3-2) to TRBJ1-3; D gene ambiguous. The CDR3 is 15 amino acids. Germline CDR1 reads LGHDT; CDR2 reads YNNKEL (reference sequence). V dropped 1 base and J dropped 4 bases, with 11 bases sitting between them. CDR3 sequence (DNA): TGTGCCAGCAGCCAAGTGGGAGGTCGGGGAAACACCATATATTTT. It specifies CASSQVGGRGNTIYF.